This entry is about one T cell receptor beta chain. Its antigen is unidentified. Generated by immunoSEQ multiplex PCR, the TCRdb table keeps only in-frame clones and is missing some. In the table there are about 25,000 clones, over 75% of which are singletons. This sample was taken from a study of a mutant IDH1 vaccine in newly diagnosed glioma. Study at large: Before enrollment, patients got radiotherapy alone, temozolomide alone, or mostly the combination.

Time point indicated: week 11, during vaccination. Vaccination comprised doses that each held 300 ug of mutant IDH1 20-mer peptide, plus topical imiquimod. General study findings and limits: Pseudoprogression looked unconnected to shifts in top peripheral T cell clonotypes.

The germline CDR1 and CDR2 sequences are SNHLY and FYNNEI. V gave up 8 bases and J gave up 0 bases, with 15 bases separating them. This CDR3 contains 15 residues. Sequencing was performed on PBMCs, taken from a glioma patient whose treatment included an IDH1 peptide vaccine. This TCR was sampled from a woman under 30 with glioma. The rearrangement uses TRBV2 and TRBJ2-3; D call uncertain. The CDR3 loop is CASGLTARSTDTQYF. DNA for the CDR3: TGTGCCAGCGGCCTTACGGCCCGAAGCACAGATACGCAGTATTTT. The whole variable domain, remainder taken from reference TRBV2 and TRBJ2-3, is EPEVTQTPSHQVTQMGQEVILRCVPISNHLYFYWYRQILGQKVEFLVSFYNNEISEKSEIFDDQFSVERPDGSNFTLKIRSTKLEDSAMYFCASGLTARSTDTQYFGPGTRLTVL.